This TCR beta chain stems from a study of T cells in Graves' hyperthyroidism and ophthalmopathy. Study-level findings and limits: In the blood, most expanded thyroid clonotypes above 0.001 appeared as well.

Graves' hyperthyroidism was deemed stable given no ophthalmopathy progression within 18 months. RNA transcripts yielded amplified TCR beta CDR3 regions. In the first-round RT-PCR of the TCR CDR3, the HTBI primer set was used. TCRdb fed the multiplex PCR reads into MiXCR, producing one record per CDR3 protein. The sample shows about 560,000 distinct CDR3 sequences, 15% to 19% of them seen only once. Germline CDR1 is SGHRS and CDR2 is YFSETQ. V lost 4 bases, J lost 6 bases, and 8 bases stayed unmatched. The CDR3 totals 15 residues. This clonotype was recorded many times. Its antigen is unknown. The sequencing input was blood. The receptor's source is a woman under 40 with Graves' hyperthyroidism. The chain has TRBV5-1 and TRBJ2-7, with TRBD2 identical over 12 bases. The CDR3 is CASSVGTSGYREQYF. CDR3 DNA sequence: TGCGCCAGCAGCGTCGGGACTAGCGGGTACCGCGAGCAGTACTTC.